Listed below are T cell receptor beta chains from one sample, sequenced in a study of OX40 agonist ivuxolimab in advanced cancers. The data were produced by immunoSEQ multiplex PCR, yet TCRdb's version contains in-frame clones alone and is incomplete. The sample lists about 89,000 clones; roughly 84% were seen once. This material consisted of CD4+ or CD8+ T cells sorted from blood, taken in a trial of the OX40 agonist ivuxolimab. The receptors were gathered from an adult with an advanced solid tumor such as melanoma, head and neck, liver or kidney cancer. The CDR3 runs from the conserved cysteine through the conserved F or W. The D gene is left open where the match is weak. Not every row has a clone size; where given, it reads once, few, many or a size class.

v_call	clone_size	j_call	d_call	cdr3_aa	cdr3_nt
TRBV6-1	.	TRBJ1-6	.	CASSIRGSSPLHF	TGTGCCAGCAGTATTCGGGGTTCTTCACCCCTCCACTTT
TRBV5-1	.	TRBJ1-5	.	CASSPGGSNQPQHF	TGCGCCAGCAGCCCTGGAGGGAGCAATCAGCCCCAGCATTTT
TRBV2	.	TRBJ2-1	.	CASRPQQENEQFF	TGTGCCAGCAGGCCACAGCAGGAGAATGAGCAGTTCTTC
TRBV14	.	TRBJ2-7	.	CASRPSRGSEQYF	TGTGCCAGCAGACCCTCCAGGGGTTCCGAGCAGTACTTC
TRBV5-6	once	TRBJ2-5	.	CASSFRETQYF	TGTGCCAGCAGCTTTCGAGAGACCCAGTACTTC
TRBV19	.	TRBJ2-7	TRBD2	CASTAGEAHEQYF	TGTGCCAGTACAGCGGGAGAGGCCCACGAGCAGTACTTC
TRBV11-3	.	TRBJ2-6	.	CASSHGPRAGANVLTF	TGTGCCAGCAGCCATGGTCCGAGGGCTGGGGCCAACGTCCTGACTTTC
TRBV6-5	.	TRBJ1-4	.	CASSAYNEKLFF	TGTGCCAGCAGTGCCTATAATGAAAAACTGTTTTTT
TRBV14	few	TRBJ1-2	.	CASSQDRAGAYTF	TGTGCCAGCAGCCAAGATCGGGCAGGTGCCTACACCTTC
TRBV5-6	few	TRBJ1-3	.	CASSLEGGATGNTIYF	TGTGCCAGCAGCTTGGAGGGGGGCGCGACTGGAAACACCATATATTTT
TRBV7-9	few	TRBJ1-2	.	CASSLAGQHGYTF	TGTGCCAGCAGCTTAGCTGGACAGCATGGCTACACCTTC
TRBV6-5	.	TRBJ1-2	.	CASRTTKAYGYTF	TGTGCCAGCAGAACAACCAAAGCCTATGGCTACACCTTC
TRBV27	.	TRBJ2-3	.	CASSLGGTDTQYF	TGTGCCAGCAGTTTAGGGGGCACAGATACGCAGTATTTT
TRBV6-6	.	TRBJ1-2	.	CASSYPNYGYTF	TGTGCCAGCAGTTACCCTAACTATGGCTACACCTTC
TRBV5-1	.	TRBJ1-1	.	CASSLEGEAFF	TGCGCCAGCAGCTTGGAGGGGGAAGCTTTCTTT
TRBV19	.	TRBJ2-1	.	CASSIDSLDEQFF	TGTGCCAGTAGTATAGATTCACTGGATGAGCAGTTCTTC
TRBV7-2	few	TRBJ1-1	.	CASSQTRENTEAFF	TGTGCCAGCAGCCAGACACGGGAGAACACTGAAGCTTTCTTT
TRBV19	.	TRBJ2-5	.	CASSQTIVGYQETQYF	TGTGCCAGTAGCCAGACTATAGTAGGGTACCAAGAGACCCAGTACTTC
TRBV7-2	once	TRBJ1-5	.	CASSVGTGGQPQHF	TGTGCCAGCAGCGTAGGGACGGGGGGTCAGCCCCAGCATTTT
TRBV5-4	.	TRBJ1-1	TRBD1	CASSSRDRNTEAFF	TGTGCCAGCAGCAGCCGGGACAGGAACACTGAAGCTTTCTTT
TRBV19	.	TRBJ1-1	.	CASSIDPNTEAFF	TGTGCCAGTAGTATAGACCCCAACACTGAAGCTTTCTTT
TRBV5-1	.	TRBJ2-5	.	CASSQAGRQETQYF	TGCGCCAGCAGTCAAGCGGGTAGACAAGAGACCCAGTACTTC
TRBV4-2	.	TRBJ1-5	TRBD1	CASSHPGAGGGNQPQHF	TGTGCCAGCAGCCACCCCGGGGCAGGGGGCGGCAATCAGCCCCAGCATTTT
TRBV29-1	.	TRBJ2-3	TRBD1	CSVELTGEVTDTQYF	TGCAGCGTTGAACTGACAGGGGAGGTGACAGATACGCAGTATTTT